The T cell receptor beta chain under discussion was sequenced for a study of CXCR3-negative and CXCR3-positive naive CD8 T cells. Notes on the study in general: In CXCR3-positive naive cells, the TRB CDR3s were more hydrophobic than in CXCR3-negative naive cells.

By phenotype, naive CD8+ T cells were CD45RO-CCR7+CD27+CD95-. On this clonotype itself: Its antigen is still unknown.

UMI-tagged TRB cDNA libraries were built via 5' RACE. TCRdb reprocessed the 5' RACE reads and stores each CDR3 protein as one record, lacking DNA. This table holds 120,000 or so distinct CDR3 sequences. The sequencing sample was made of naive CXCR3+ CD8+ T cells from blood. Described subset: CD45RO-CCR7+CD27+CD95- naive CD8+ T cells expressing CXCR3 (TNR3+). The TCR comes from a human donor in good health. Some clones in this sample may be carry-over from other donors' samples.

The CDR3 loop is CASSQDSAIGTPGDTIYF. V is TRBV4-3 and J is TRBJ1-3; as DNA is missing, the TRBD1 call by TCRdb cannot be tested. Germline loops: CDR1 LGHNA, CDR2 YSLEER. The CDR3 runs to 18 residues.